The rows below give T cell receptor beta chains drawn from one sample of a study of T cells in Graves' hyperthyroidism and ophthalmopathy. TCRdb re-derived calls from the multiplex PCR reads in MiXCR, one entry per CDR3 protein. The data show hundreds of thousands of distinct CDR3 sequences, with about 14% seen just once and roughly 13% held by the top ten. Sample: blood. The receptors come from a man between 18 and 35 years old with Graves' ophthalmopathy. The CDR3 runs from the conserved cysteine through the conserved F or W. A D gene is named only where the DNA matches it firmly. For some rows the clone size is stated as once, few or many, or as a class when expanded; others skip it.

clone_size d_call j_call v_call cdr3_nt cdr3_aa
few - TRBJ2-1 TRBV20-1 TGCAGTGCTAGCCGACAGAACAATGAGCAGTTCTTC CSASRQNNEQFF
many - TRBJ2-7 TRBV20-1 TGCAGTGCCTCCCCTCCCCGGACAGACCAATACGAGCAGTACTTC CSASPPRTDQYEQYF
- TRBD2 TRBJ2-3 TRBV24-1 TGTGCCACCAGTGATTTGGCTAGCGGGGGCCGACGACCTAGCACAGATACGCAGTATTTT CATSDLASGGRRPSTDTQYF
many - TRBJ1-1 TRBV28 TGTGCCAGCAGTTTTCCAGGAGTGGGCACTGAAGCTTTCTTT CASSFPGVGTEAFF
few - TRBJ1-4 TRBV10-2 TGCGCCAGCACCTCCGCAGGGGTCCGAAAACTGTTTTTT CASTSAGVRKLFF
many - TRBJ2-5 TRBV7-3 TGTGCCAGCAGCCATCCTCCCTTGGGGGAGACCCAGTACTTC CASSHPPLGETQYF
- TRBD2 TRBJ2-1 TRBV15 TGTGCCACCAGGATTGGTTTCGGGACTAGCGGTTACAATGAGCAGTTCTTC CATRIGFGTSGYNEQFF
many - TRBJ2-7 TRBV6-5 TGTGCCAGCAGTTACTCGGTTTCAGACTCCTACGAGCAGTACTTC CASSYSVSDSYEQYF
- - TRBJ2-3 TRBV3-1 TGTGCCAGCAGCCAAGGTCTAGACTGGAGACCAGATACGCAGTATTTT CASSQGLDWRPDTQYF
many - TRBJ2-3 TRBV11-3 TGTGCCAGCAGCTTAGGGGCGACTAGCACAGATACGCAGTATTTT CASSLGATSTDTQYF
many - TRBJ2-5 TRBV4-1 TGCGCCAGCAGCCAAATTTCTGGCGGGGAGACCCAGTACTTC CASSQISGGETQYF
few - TRBJ1-2 TRBV7-9 TGTGCCAGCAGCTTGGGACCGGCGGAAGGCTACACCTTC CASSLGPAEGYTF
many - TRBJ2-5 TRBV6-1 TGTGCCAGCAGTGAAGTCCAGGGAGATTTGGAGACCCAGTACTTC CASSEVQGDLETQYF
many TRBD1 TRBJ2-1 TRBV18 TGTGCCAGCTCAGGGACAGGGAACAATGAGCAGTTCTTC CASSGTGNNEQFF
many - TRBJ2-3 TRBV4-1 TGCGCCAGCAGCCAAGGGACCCTCCGCACAGATACGCAGTATTTT CASSQGTLRTDTQYF
- - TRBJ1-1 TRBV7-9 TGTGCCAGCAGCTGGGCGGGGGGGGCTGAAGCTTTCTTT CASSWAGGAEAFF
- - TRBJ2-1 TRBV5-1 TGCGCCAGCAGCCGGCAGACCCAACATCTTAATGAGCAGTTCTTC CASSRQTQHLNEQFF
many - TRBJ2-7 TRBV27 TGTGCCAGCAGTCACGGGAGTTCGGCGGCCTACGAGCAGTACTTC CASSHGSSAAYEQYF
few - TRBJ1-2 TRBV7-9 TGTGCCAGCAGCGGAGGGGGGCAGGACAAGAGGAACTATGGCTACACCTTC CASSGGGQDKRNYGYTF
many TRBD1 TRBJ2-5 TRBV2 TGTGCCAGCACGGGGGAGACAGGGGGCGCAGAGACCCAGTACTTC CASTGETGGAETQYF
many - TRBJ2-7 TRBV13 TGTGCCAGCACTATGGGGTTCCCCAACGAGCAGTACTTC CASTMGFPNEQYF
- - TRBJ2-1 TRBV19 TGTGCCAGTAGCCGCAACGGCCGGCTCCACCATGAGCAGTTCTTC CASSRNGRLHHEQFF
many - TRBJ1-1 TRBV29-1 TGCAGCGTTGAAGCCGGAATGAACACTGAAGCTTTCTTT CSVEAGMNTEAFF
- TRBD1 TRBJ2-4 TRBV19 TGTGCCAGCCGCCGGACAGGGCTAGCCAAAAACATTCAGTACTTC CASRRTGLAKNIQYF
few TRBD2 TRBJ2-5 TRBV5-6 TGTGCCAGCAGCTGGGAAGGGGCGGGGGGGAAGGAGACCCAGTACTTC CASSWEGAGGKETQYF
- - TRBJ1-1 TRBV20-1 TGCAGTGCTAGAACAGGGTCGAACACTGAAGCTTTCTTT CSARTGSNTEAFF
many - TRBJ2-5 TRBV20-1 TGCAGTGCTAGAGATACGAGGGGGGAAGAGACCCAGTACTTC CSARDTRGEETQYF
many TRBD1 TRBJ1-2 TRBV2 TGTGCCAGCAGGGGGTTGGGACAGGGGAAGGCTGGCTACACCTTC CASRGLGQGKAGYTF
many - TRBJ2-7 TRBV5-6 TGTGCCAGCACCTTGGGGGGGGGGCCGACCTACGAGCAGTACTTC CASTLGGGPTYEQYF
many TRBD2 TRBJ2-7 TRBV7-3 TGTGCCAGCAGCTCCCTAGCGGGAGGGCCGGTGGAGCAGTACTTC CASSSLAGGPVEQYF
many TRBD2 TRBJ2-7 TRBV27 TGTGCCAGCAGTTCAAACGGACTAGCGGGGCGGGGAGAGCAGTACTTC CASSSNGLAGRGEQYF
many TRBD2 TRBJ2-7 TRBV6-1 TGTGCCGTGGGAGGGCGGCTTGGCGAGCAGTACTTC CAVGGRLGEQYF
- - TRBJ2-5 TRBV2 TGTGCCAGCATTGGGGCTAGTAAACAGACCCAGTACTTC CASIGASKQTQYF
- - TRBJ1-5 TRBV6-2/TRBV6-3 TGTGCCAGCAGTTTTCGGGGGGGCAGTCAGCCCCAGCATTTT CASSFRGGSQPQHF
- - TRBJ1-5 TRBV6-2/TRBV6-3 TGTGCCAGCAGTTACTGGGGAGATAGCAATCAGCCCCAGCATTTT CASSYWGDSNQPQHF
- - TRBJ1-2 TRBV7-9 TGTGCCAGCAGCCCCCCAGGGAACTATGGCTACACCTTC CASSPPGNYGYTF
many - TRBJ2-3 TRBV29-1 TGCAGCGTCGAGGGGCGGTTCACAGATACGCAGTATTTT CSVEGRFTDTQYF
many - TRBJ2-1 TRBV6-1 TGTGCCAGCAACACCGATGCGACTAGGTCCTACAATGAGCAGTTCTTC CASNTDATRSYNEQFF
many TRBD1 TRBJ2-2 TRBV7-2 TGTGCCAGCAGCTTCCGTCCTCCGGGACAGGGGAACACCGGGGAGCTGTTTTTT CASSFRPPGQGNTGELFF
many - TRBJ2-3 TRBV24-1 TGTGCCACCAGTGATTCCACATGGACGGGAGATACGCAGTATTTT CATSDSTWTGDTQYF
many - TRBJ2-1 TRBV12-3/TRBV12-4 TGTGCCAGCAGTTCAGGGGGGCCGAATGAGCAGTTCTTC CASSSGGPNEQFF
- TRBD2 TRBJ2-6 TRBV6-4 TGTGCCAGCAGTCCTAGCGGGACCTCTGGGGCCAACGTCCTGACTTTC CASSPSGTSGANVLTF
many - TRBJ2-7 TRBV7-2 TGTGCCAGCAGCGGGGGAGGGGGCATGTACGAGCAGTACTTC CASSGGGGMYEQYF
many - TRBJ1-1 TRBV4-1 TGCGCCAGCAGCCTAGAGGGGAGGGACACTGAAGCTTTCTTT CASSLEGRDTEAFF
many - TRBJ2-3 TRBV5-1 TGCGCCAGCAGCTCAGGGATGACGGCAGATACGCAGTATTTT CASSSGMTADTQYF
- TRBD1 TRBJ2-7 TRBV4-3 TGCGCCAGCAGCCAAGGGGCAAAGGGGACAGGGTCATACGAGCAGTACTTC CASSQGAKGTGSYEQYF
many - TRBJ2-2 TRBV5-1 TGCGCCAGCAGCTTGTCGGCGGACACCGGGGAGCTGTTTTTT CASSLSADTGELFF
- TRBD1 TRBJ1-6 TRBV2 TGTGCCAGCAGAGGGAGGACAGGGATTAGTTCACCCCTCCACTTT CASRGRTGISSPLHF
many - TRBJ1-6 TRBV7-8 TGTGCCAGCAGCTTAGGACGGCTCTATAATTCACCCCTCCACTTT CASSLGRLYNSPLHF
- TRBD2 TRBJ2-5 TRBV7-8 TGTGCCAGCAGCCCGTCGGGGGGGAGGCAAGAGACCCAGTACTTC CASSPSGGRQETQYF